The 32 T cell receptor beta chains presented below share a single source sample, sequenced in a study of T cells in localized non-small cell lung cancer. Method: immunoSEQ multiplex PCR; TCRdb's copy keeps in-frame clones and lacks some. The sample contains approximately 30,000 clones, roughly 93% of which appear only once. The sample was peripheral blood, taken before any cancer treatment. Every receptor here comes from a female donor of 60 years or more with stage I lung adenocarcinoma.

V gene TRBV28 combines with J gene TRBJ2-7; TRBD1 matches at 11 bases. The CDR3 runs 17 residues. Germline assignment: CDR1 MDHEN and CDR2 SYDVKM. Unmatched junction bases numbered 7, after V lost 2 bases and J lost 1 base. The CDR3 reads CASSLPRDRGLSYEQYF. The CDR3 DNA follows: TGTGCCAGCAGTTTACCCCGGGACAGGGGGTTATCCTACGAGCAGTACTTC. Filled out from reference TRBV28 and TRBJ2-7, the complete variable domain reads DVKVTQSSRYLVKRTGEKVFLECVQDMDHENMFWYRQDPGLGLRLIYFSYDVKMKEKGDIPEGYSVSREKKERFSLILESASTNQTSMYLCASSLPRDRGLSYEQYFGPGTRLTVT.

The chain combines TRBV7-9 with TRBJ2-1; D not certain. The ends were cut back, 3 bases at V and 5 bases at J, with 8 bases in the middle. CDR3 length: 13 amino acids. From germline, CDR1 is SEHNR and CDR2 FQNEAQ (reference sequence). The CDR3 region has the DNA TGTGCCAGCAGCTTGGCTCTTAACAATGAGCAGTTCTTC. It codes for CASSLALNNEQFF. The whole variable domain, remainder taken from reference TRBV7-9 and TRBJ2-1, is DTGVSQNPRHKITKRGQNVTFRCDPISEHNRLYWYRQTLGQGPEFLTYFQNEAQLEKSRLLSDRFSAERPKGSFSTLEIQRTEQGDSAMYLCASSLALNNEQFFGPGTRLTVL.

The chain joins TRBV19 to TRBJ1-1; TRBD1 matches 9 bases. The CDR3 is 16 residues long. J lost 4 bases, V lost 7 bases, and 13 bases had no gene match. Germline lookup yields CDR1 LNHDA and CDR2 SQIVND (reference sequence). The CDR3 here is CASIGYLGQGSTEAFF. The CDR3 DNA is TGTGCCAGTATTGGGTACCTAGGACAGGGGAGCACTGAAGCTTTCTTT.

The chain carries TRBV7-2 and TRBJ2-2, with 10 bases matching TRBD2. The germline V gene encodes CDR1 SGHTA and CDR2 FQGNSA. With 6 bases clipped from V and 5 bases from J, the junction kept 6 bases outside the gene matches. This CDR3 contains 15 residues. CDR3 in amino acids: CASSLAGERTGELFF. In DNA, the CDR3 is TGTGCCAGCAGTCTAGCGGGAGAAAGGACCGGGGAGCTGTTTTTT.

J is TRBJ2-1 and V is TRBV6-6; no clear D. Trimming pared 0 bases from V and 7 bases from J, leaving 10 bases between. CDR1 and CDR2 from the germline V gene are MNHNY and SVGAGI (reference sequence). This CDR3 spans 14 amino acids. This CDR3 is CASSYSIVRNEQFF. In nucleotides, the CDR3 is TGTGCCAGCAGTTACTCGATTGTGCGGAATGAGCAGTTCTTC.

CDR3 amino acids: CASSDSGYGYTF. The CDR3 DNA is TGTGCCAGCAGTGACAGCGGATATGGCTACACCTTC. This chain uses TRBV6-5 with TRBJ1-2; TRBD1 is a possible D gene (5 bases). The germline V gene encodes CDR1 MNHEY and CDR2 SVGAGI. This CDR3 comprises 12 residues. The V end was cut by 5 bases, the J end by 5 bases, with 9 bases between.

The chain has TRBV10-3 and TRBJ2-7; 7 nucleotides match TRBD1. V dropped 4 bases and J dropped 5; count of bases not matched to a gene: 2. There are 12 residues in the CDR3. The germline CDR1 and CDR2 sequences are ENHRY and SYGVKD. The CDR3 is CAISGTGDEQYV. The DNA of the CDR3 is TGTGCCATCAGTGGGACAGGCGACGAGCAGTACGTC.

The chain joins TRBV11-3 to TRBJ2-1; D remains ambiguous. CDR1 is SGHNT and CDR2 is YENEEA in the germline V gene. The V and J ends lost 0 bases and 6 bases respectively, with 9 bases between them. The CDR3 consists of 14 residues. The DNA for the CDR3 is TGTGCCAGCAGCTTAGAGGAGTTCCTCAATGAGCAGTTCTTC. Residues: CASSLEEFLNEQFF.

The genes are TRBV15 and TRBJ2-1, with TRBD2 as a possible D gene (5 bases). Trimming took off 0 bases at V and 9 bases at J, with 12 bases between the two ends. This CDR3 is 14 amino acids long. CDR1 and CDR2 from the germline V gene are LNHNV and YYDKDF (reference sequence). In nucleotides, the CDR3 is TGTGCCACCAGCAGAGATCTTCGAGGAGGTGAGCAGTTCTTC. The encoded protein is CATSRDLRGGEQFF. The whole variable domain, remainder taken from reference TRBV15 and TRBJ2-1, is DAMVIQNPRYQVTQFGKPVTLSCSQTLNHNVMYWYQQKSSQAPKLLFHYYDKDFNNEADTPDNFQSRRPNTSFCFLDIRSPGLGDTAMYLCATSRDLRGGEQFFGPGTRLTVL.

This chain connects TRBV15 to TRBJ1-1, with TRBD1 as a possible D gene (6 bases). The CDR3 is 17 amino acids. Deletions cut 0 bases from V and 5 bases from J, with 19 bases between. Per the germline V gene, CDR1 is LNHNV and CDR2 is YYDKDF (reference sequence). In DNA, the CDR3 is TGTGCCACCAGCAGAGACCCCTTAGGCAGGGGTAGGACTGAAGCTTTCTTT. It codes for CATSRDPLGRGRTEAFF.

The chain joins TRBV7-2 to TRBJ2-2; D call uncertain. Germline V gives CDR1 SGHTA, CDR2 FQGNSA. This CDR3 has 14 residues. Trimming left V 5 bases short and J 3 bases short, with 10 bases between. Here the CDR3 reads CASSPGTYTGELFF. DNA of the CDR3: TGTGCCAGCAGCCCTGGTACTTACACCGGGGAGCTGTTTTTT.

The chain recombines TRBV11-2 with TRBJ1-2, with a weak D call TRBD1 (5 bases). CDR1 SGHAT and CDR2 FQNNGV come from the germline V gene. The length of the CDR3 is 16 residues. Trimming removed 4 bases at V and 4 bases at J, with 19 bases between. The CDR3 loop reads CASSSSVQGLGYGYTF. In nucleotides, the CDR3 is TGTGCCAGCAGCTCCTCCGTCCAGGGATTAGGCTATGGCTACACCTTC.

The chain carries TRBV27 and TRBJ1-2; 7 positions match TRBD1. CDR3 length: 13 residues. Germline V gives CDR1 MNHEY, CDR2 SMNVEV (reference sequence). The V gene end was trimmed by 8 bases and the J gene end by 4 bases; junction bases not matched to a gene: 7. As DNA, the CDR3 is TGTGCCAGCGGACCGGGACAGAGCTATGGCTACACCTTC. Protein sequence: CASGPGQSYGYTF.

The chain is built from TRBV7-2 and TRBJ2-7; no definite D call. CDR3 size: 15 residues. The germline V gene has CDR1 SGHTA and CDR2 FQGNSA. The V end lost 1 base, the J end lost 3 bases, and 13 bases lay between the germline ends. The CDR3 nucleotides are TGTGCCAGCAGCTTAGTCGTCAGTGGCCTCTACGAGCAGTACTTC. Translated: CASSLVVSGLYEQYF. The full variable domain, its missing parts supplied by reference TRBV7-2 and TRBJ2-7, is GAGVSQSPSNKVTEKGKDVELRCDPISGHTALYWYRQSLGQGLEFLIYFQGNSAPDKSGLPSDRFSAERTGGSVSTLTIQRTQQEDSAVYLCASSLVVSGLYEQYFGPGTRLTVT.

This chain uses TRBV27 with TRBJ1-1; D uncertain. Trimming cost V 2 bases and J 7 bases, with 14 bases left between them. The CDR3 loop spans 14 amino acids. Looked up from germline, CDR1 is MNHEY and CDR2 is SMNVEV (reference sequence). In DNA form, the CDR3 reads TGTGCCAGCAGTTTAGGCGTTCCGGGTCTTGAAGCTTTCTTT. Its protein is CASSLGVPGLEAFF.

This rearrangement joins TRBV6-5 to TRBJ1-2; a weak D match, TRBD1 (6 bases). Looked up from germline, CDR1 is MNHEY and CDR2 is SVGAGI. CDR3 length equals 13 residues. Trimming removed 6 bases from V and 8 bases from J, with 16 bases in between. The CDR3 DNA sequence: TGTGCCAGCAGGGATACAGGGATGGGGGGCTACACCTTC. Protein: CASRDTGMGGYTF.

The chain links TRBV29-1 to TRBJ1-1, with D uncertain. CDR1 and CDR2 from the germline V gene are SQVTM and ANQGSEA. V was trimmed by 1 base and J by 0 bases, leaving 9 bases between them. The CDR3 length is 14 residues. Written as DNA, the CDR3 is TGCAGCGTTGAAGGGCTCGCTTTGAACACTGAAGCTTTCTTT. Protein product: CSVEGLALNTEAFF.

The CDR3 DNA sequence: TGTGCCAGCAGCGTTCCCAAAACCAACAATGAGCAGTTCTTC. Residues: CASSVPKTNNEQFF. The rearrangement links TRBV9 to TRBJ2-1; D not certain. Germline CDR1 reads SGDLS; CDR2 reads YYNGEE. Trimming removed 2 bases at V and 5 bases at J, with 11 bases between. The CDR3 covers 14 residues.

J is TRBJ1-5 and V is TRBV28; D possibly corresponds to TRBD1 (6 bases). The germline CDR1 and CDR2 sequences are MDHEN and SYDVKM. Trimming removed 10 bases at V and 3 bases at J, with 13 bases between. The CDR3 is 13 amino acids. This CDR3 reads CAIQQGNNQPQHF. CDR3 coding DNA: TGTGCCATTCAGCAGGGGAACAATCAGCCCCAGCATTTT.

J is TRBJ2-3 and V is TRBV6-1; D is possibly TRBD2 (5 bases). The V gene's germline CDR1 is MNHNS and CDR2 SASEGT. The CDR3 runs to 14 residues. Trimming took 0 bases from V and 5 from J, leaving 9 bases between them. CDR3 nucleotides: TGTGCCAGCAGTGAAGCGGGAGCAGTAGATACGCAGTATTTT. Its protein product is CASSEAGAVDTQYF.

The DNA for the CDR3 is TGTGCCAGCAGCCCTACTGCGGATGATACGCAGTATTTT. Residues: CASSPTADDTQYF. This rearrangement joins TRBV7-3 to TRBJ2-3; no reliable D call. The CDR3 contains 13 residues. V was pared by 5 bases and J by 6 bases, with 12 bases between. Germline values: CDR1 SGHTA, CDR2 FQGTGA.

The chain couples TRBV20-1 to TRBJ1-1; D possibly corresponds to TRBD1 (6 bases). Germline CDR1 DFQATT, CDR2 SNEGSKA (reference sequence). The CDR3 covers 11 residues. The V and J ends lost 6 bases and 9 bases respectively, with 14 bases between them. CDR3 nucleotide sequence: TGCAGTGCCCTGGGGGCGGAGCAAGCTTTCTTT. It translates to CSALGAEQAFF.

The chain combines TRBV6-5 with TRBJ1-2, with TRBD1 matching 9 bases. The CDR3 extends over 13 amino acids. V lost 6 bases, J lost 8 bases, and 7 bases stayed unmatched. Germline CDR1 is MNHEY and CDR2 is SVGAGI. This CDR3 reads CASSPDRGGGYTF. Written as DNA, the CDR3 is TGTGCCAGCAGCCCCGACAGGGGGGGAGGCTACACCTTC.

V is TRBV4-3 and J is TRBJ2-2, with D unresolved. This CDR3 region has 14 residues. Germline V gene lookup returns CDR1 LGHNA and CDR2 YSLEER. Trimming removed 4 bases from V and 2 bases from J, with 8 bases in between. CDR3 protein: CASSLEPNTGELFF. The CDR3 DNA sequence: TGCGCCAGCAGCCTAGAGCCAAACACCGGGGAGCTGTTTTTT.

The chain joins TRBV27 to TRBJ1-5, with 7 nucleotides matching TRBD1. This CDR3 has 16 amino acids. Trimming took 0 bases from V and 3 from J; bases not matched to a gene: 5. Germline values: CDR1 MNHEY, CDR2 SMNVEV (reference sequence). CDR3 nucleotide sequence: TGTGCCAGCAGTTTATCCACAGGGGTCTTCAATCAGCCCCAGCATTTT. It codes for CASSLSTGVFNQPQHF.

The chain carries TRBV7-2 and TRBJ2-5; D is undetermined. V shed 4 bases and J shed 6 bases, with 6 bases lying between them. The CDR3 extends over 11 amino acids. Germline values: CDR1 SGHTA, CDR2 FQGNSA. The chain's CDR3 is CASSSGKTQYF. CDR3 nucleotide sequence: TGTGCCAGCAGCTCTGGGAAGACCCAGTACTTC.

This chain joins TRBV9 and TRBJ2-3, with 7 bases identical to TRBD1. Germline V lookup: CDR1 SGDLS, CDR2 YYNGEE. V lost 0 bases to trimming and J lost 2 bases; unmatched junction nucleotides: 6. This CDR3 has 16 amino acids. CDR3: CASSVGDRVPTDTQYF. Here the CDR3 DNA reads TGTGCCAGCAGCGTAGGAGACAGGGTCCCCACAGATACGCAGTATTTT.

This clone came up once. V gene TRBV7-2 combines with J gene TRBJ2-5; D is unclear. With 5 bases removed from V and 0 bases from J, the gap between germline ends came to 13 bases. The CDR3 contains 15 residues. Germline CDR1 SGHTA, CDR2 FQGNSA. DNA of the CDR3: TGTGCCAGCAGCCGATCGTTTGAGGACCAAGAGACCCAGTACTTC. Amino acids: CASSRSFEDQETQYF.

The chain links TRBV7-9 to TRBJ1-1, with unresolved D. CDR1 is SEHNR and CDR2 is FQNEAQ in the germline V gene (reference sequence). The CDR3 loop spans 14 amino acids. Trimming took off 2 bases at V and 3 bases at J, with 10 bases between the two ends. The CDR3 nucleotides are TGTGCCAGCAGCTTACGCTCTGGAGACACTGAAGCTTTCTTT. Translating gives CASSLRSGDTEAFF.

CDR3 region: CASSGRERTDTQYF. Here the CDR3 DNA reads TGTGCCAGCAGCGGGAGGGAGCGCACAGATACGCAGTATTTT. This chain connects TRBV9 to TRBJ2-3; TRBD2 might be the D (6 bases). The CDR3 runs 14 residues. The V gene lost 3 bases and the J gene lost 1 base, with 9 bases spanning the gap. Germline loops: CDR1 SGDLS, CDR2 YYNGEE.

This clone showed up just once. The chain joins TRBV2 to TRBJ1-2, with 7 bases fitting TRBD1. Germline V CDR1 and CDR2: SNHLY, FYNNEI. This CDR3 has 12 amino acids. V dropped 4 bases and J dropped 4; count of bases not matched to a gene: 0. CDR3 protein: CASSGDSYGYTF. The DNA for the CDR3 is TGTGCCAGCAGTGGGGACAGCTATGGCTACACCTTC. The full variable domain, rest sourced from reference TRBV2 and TRBJ1-2, is EPEVTQTPSHQVTQMGQEVILRCVPISNHLYFYWYRQILGQKVEFLVSFYNNEISEKSEIFDDQFSVERPDGSNFTLKIRSTKLEDSAMYFCASSGDSYGYTFGSGTRLTVV.

This chain links TRBV14 with TRBJ2-4; perhaps TRBD2 as D (5 bases). The CDR3 has 17 amino acids. V lost 0 bases and J lost 2, with 14 bases in between. Germline V gene lookup returns CDR1 SGHDN and CDR2 FVKESK. This chain's CDR3 is CASSQDEATGTKNIQYF. In nucleotides, the CDR3 is TGTGCCAGCAGCCAAGATGAGGCCACGGGGACCAAAAACATTCAGTACTTC.